This T cell receptor beta chain was observed in a study of human T cells and chemical hapten exposure. Overall study results and limits: Alopecia in all donors means immunity may differ from healthy individuals.

This CDR3 has 12 amino acids. V was shortened by 3 bases and J by 10 bases, with 11 bases between the two germline ends. CDR1 is SGHRS, CDR2 YFSETQ, per germline. Time point denoted: patch test 1, 2 weeks after DPC sensitization. Treatment indicated: therapeutic diphenylcyclopropenone sensitization with weekly scalp DPC. Using its own MiXCR run on the RACE reads, TCRdb lists one record per CDR3 protein. The data hold roughly 120,000 distinct CDR3 sequences, with 9.5% to 13% observed a single time. As to this clonotype: What it binds is unknown.

The sequenced sample was whole blood, obtained in connection with sensitization to the hapten diphenylcyclopropenone (DPC). The chain recombines TRBV5-1 with TRBJ2-1; D possibly corresponds to TRBD1 (6 bases). This receptor was taken from a woman between 50 and 59 years old with alopecia areata. Some clones in this sample may be carry-over from other donors' samples. Written as DNA, the CDR3 is TGCGCCAGCAGCTCCCAGGGGTACGAGCAGTTCTTC. Residues: CASSSQGYEQFF.